This T cell receptor (beta chain) was captured in a study of control samples from healthy donors and cancer patients (dated by TCRdb to 2018 to 2021). Library generation was performed with the immunoSEQ multiplex PCR assay. The immuneACCESS repertoire file appears here via TCRdb, limited to in-frame rearrangements. These files lack a portion of the clones; in checked studies, under half of the deficit traces to unresolved V genes, and the cause of the others is not known. The sample profile shows some 89,000 clones; 85% of them were found once. The top ten hold 2% to 2.5% of the sample. The CDR3, cysteine through phenylalanine, is 13 amino acids long. Only the CDR3 DNA stays, 39 bases, in frame from base 1. The germline ends are 9 bases apart after V is trimmed by 6 bases and J by 3 bases. For CDR1 and CDR2, the germline V gene lists MNHEY and SVGAGI. Of note for this clone: Its cognate antigen has yet to be identified. Nothing much larger sits one base from this clone, and base qualities are not available.

The specimen sequenced was blood. Recombination joined TRBV6-5 with TRBJ1-5; there is no confident call for the D gene. The source is a middle-aged woman in good health. The sequence in DNA is TGTGCCAGCAGGGGATTAGACAATCAGCCCCAGCATTTT. This yields the protein CASRGLDNQPQHF.